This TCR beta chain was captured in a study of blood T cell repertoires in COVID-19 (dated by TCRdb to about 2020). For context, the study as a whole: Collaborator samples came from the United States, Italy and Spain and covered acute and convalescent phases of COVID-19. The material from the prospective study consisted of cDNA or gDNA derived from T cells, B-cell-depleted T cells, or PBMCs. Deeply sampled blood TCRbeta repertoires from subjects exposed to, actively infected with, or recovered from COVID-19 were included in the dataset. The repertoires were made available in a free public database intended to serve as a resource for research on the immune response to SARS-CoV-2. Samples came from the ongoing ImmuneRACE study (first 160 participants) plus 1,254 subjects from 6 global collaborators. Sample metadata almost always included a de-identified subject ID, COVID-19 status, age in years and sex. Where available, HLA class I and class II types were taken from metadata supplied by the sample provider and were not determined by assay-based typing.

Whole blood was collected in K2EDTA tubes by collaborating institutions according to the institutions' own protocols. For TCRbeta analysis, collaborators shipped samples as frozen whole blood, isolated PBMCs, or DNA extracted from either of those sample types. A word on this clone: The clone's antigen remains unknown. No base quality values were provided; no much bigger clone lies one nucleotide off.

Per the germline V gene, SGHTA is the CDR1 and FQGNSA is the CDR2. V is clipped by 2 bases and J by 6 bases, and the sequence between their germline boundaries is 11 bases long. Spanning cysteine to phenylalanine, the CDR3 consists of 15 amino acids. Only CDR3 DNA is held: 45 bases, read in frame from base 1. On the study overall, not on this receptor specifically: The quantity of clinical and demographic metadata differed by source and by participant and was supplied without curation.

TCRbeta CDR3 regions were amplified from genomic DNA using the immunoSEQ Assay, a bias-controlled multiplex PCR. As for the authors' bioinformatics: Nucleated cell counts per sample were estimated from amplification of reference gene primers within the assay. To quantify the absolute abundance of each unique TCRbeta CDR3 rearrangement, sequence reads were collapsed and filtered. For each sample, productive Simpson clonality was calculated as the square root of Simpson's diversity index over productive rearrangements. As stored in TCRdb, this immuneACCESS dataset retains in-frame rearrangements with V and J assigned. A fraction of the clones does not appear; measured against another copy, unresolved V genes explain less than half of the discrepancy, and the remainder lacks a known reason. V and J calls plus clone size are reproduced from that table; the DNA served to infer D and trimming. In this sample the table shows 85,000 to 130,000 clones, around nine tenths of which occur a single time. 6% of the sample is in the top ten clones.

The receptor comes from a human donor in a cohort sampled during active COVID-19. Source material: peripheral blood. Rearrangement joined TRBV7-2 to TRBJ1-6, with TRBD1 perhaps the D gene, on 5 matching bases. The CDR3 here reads CASSLTRTFNSPLHF. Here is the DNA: TGTGCCAGCAGCTTAACCCGGACATTTAATTCACCCCTCCACTTT. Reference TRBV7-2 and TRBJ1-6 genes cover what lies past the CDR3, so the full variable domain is GAGVSQSPSNKVTEKGKDVELRCDPISGHTALYWYRQSLGQGLEFLIYFQGNSAPDKSGLPSDRFSAERTGGSVSTLTIQRTQQEDSAVYLCASSLTRTFNSPLHFGNGTRLTVT.